This passage covers 18 T cell receptor beta chains from one sample sequenced in a study of T cell responses to AZD1222 COVID-19 vaccine. Sequencing used immunoSEQ multiplex PCR; TCRdb keeps in-frame clones, though not all of them. Of approximately 110,000 clones listed, about 87% are singletons. The sequenced sample was peripheral blood, obtained on day 0 of AZD1222 vaccination. The receptors come from an adult in good health.

V usage is TRBV12-3 or TRBV12-4 and J usage is TRBJ2-7, with D perhaps matching TRBD1 or TRBD2 (5 bases each). V was shortened by 3 bases and J by 5 bases, with 8 bases between the two germline ends. This CDR3 is 12 amino acids long. The CDR3 DNA reads TGTGCCAGCAGTTTGGGGGTCCACGAGCAGTACTTC. It yields the protein CASSLGVHEQYF.

This chain links TRBV7-9 with TRBJ2-7; D gene unclear. The germline CDR1 and CDR2 sequences are SEHNR and FQNEAQ (reference sequence). The V gene lost 1 base and the J gene lost 2 bases, with 9 bases spanning the gap. This CDR3 contains 14 residues. The CDR3 coding sequence is TGTGCCAGCAGCTTAGACGACAAGACCTACGAGCAGTACTTC. Residues: CASSLDDKTYEQYF. The full variable domain, rest sourced from reference TRBV7-9 and TRBJ2-7, is DTGVSQNPRHKITKRGQNVTFRCDPISEHNRLYWYRQTLGQGPEFLTYFQNEAQLEKSRLLSDRFSAERPKGSFSTLEIQRTEQGDSAMYLCASSLDDKTYEQYFGPGTRLTVT.

This clone was detected a few times. The rearrangement links TRBV12-3 or TRBV12-4 to TRBJ2-2, with 8 bases that match TRBD2. The CDR3 is 12 amino acids. The trim removed 8 bases at V and 5 bases at J, leaving 1 base unmatched. Written as DNA, the CDR3 is TGTGCCAGCCGGGGGGGGACCGGGGAGCTGTTTTTT. This encodes CASRGGTGELFF.

The chain joins TRBV15 to TRBJ1-1; 10 positions match TRBD1. Germline CDR1 and CDR2: LNHNV and YYDKDF (reference sequence). CDR3 length: 16 amino acids. Trimming at V came to 1 base and at J to 3 bases, leaving 5 bases not matched to a gene. The DNA of the CDR3 is TGTGCCACCAGCAGAGCCGGGACAGGGGACGACACTGAAGCTTTCTTT. Translated: CATSRAGTGDDTEAFF.

This chain joins TRBV7-2 and TRBJ1-5; unclear D gene. Trimming stripped 5 bases from V and 3 bases from J, with 5 bases between. This CDR3 has 12 residues. Germline assignment: CDR1 SGHTA and CDR2 FQGNSA. Here the CDR3 DNA reads TGTGCCAGCAGCGCTATCAATCAGCCCCAGCATTTT. Protein sequence: CASSAINQPQHF.

The gene calls are TRBV27 and TRBJ1-2; 8 bases match TRBD1. The CDR3 runs 14 residues. CDR1 is MNHEY, CDR2 SMNVEV, per germline (reference sequence). V lost 5 bases to trimming and J lost 4 bases; unmatched junction nucleotides: 6. CDR3 sequence reads: CASSPQGASYGYTF. The CDR3 nucleotides read TGTGCCAGCAGTCCCCAGGGGGCGAGCTATGGCTACACCTTC.

Here the CDR3 DNA reads TGTGCCAGCAGTGTGGGTCTGGGCAGGGCCTACAATGAGCAGTTCTTC. Protein product: CASSVGLGRAYNEQFF. The gene calls are TRBV28 and TRBJ2-1; weak D call: TRBD1 (5 bases). The V gene's germline CDR1 is MDHEN and CDR2 SYDVKM. Trimming took off 5 bases at V and 2 bases at J, with 16 bases between the two ends. CDR3 size: 16 residues.

The CDR3 reads CASSLPGQNQPQHF. The CDR3 nucleotides are TGTGCCAGCAGCCTGCCGGGACAGAATCAGCCCCAGCATTTT. This rearrangement joins TRBV28 to TRBJ1-5; 7 bases line up with TRBD1. CDR3 size: 14 residues. The germline V gene encodes CDR1 MDHEN and CDR2 SYDVKM. V lost 6 bases, J lost 4 bases, and 6 bases stayed unmatched.

The V and J genes are TRBV15 and TRBJ1-2, with no clear D. Germline loops: CDR1 LNHNV, CDR2 YYDKDF (reference sequence). V dropped 3 bases and J dropped 6 bases, with 11 bases sitting between them. This CDR3 spans 13 amino acids. CDR3 nucleotides: TGTGCCACCAGCAGCTATTCAGAGGATGGCTACACCTTC. This gives the protein CATSSYSEDGYTF.

The V call is TRBV6-6, the J call TRBJ1-6; 9 nucleotides agree with TRBD1. V lost 11 bases and J lost 0; bases outside the gene matches: 8. CDR1 and CDR2 (germline): MNHNY, SVGAGI (reference sequence). This CDR3 spans 16 amino acids. The CDR3 protein is CAGASDRGSYNSPLHF. CDR3 bases: TGTGCCGGGGCATCGGACAGGGGCTCCTATAATTCACCCCTCCACTTT.

J is TRBJ1-1 and V is TRBV6-5; D gene unclear. Deletions cut 0 bases from V and 4 bases from J, with 12 bases between. The CDR3 length is 15 residues. The V gene's germline CDR1 is MNHEY and CDR2 SVGAGI. CDR3 region: CASSYSGVVGTEAFF. For the CDR3, the DNA is TGTGCCAGCAGTTACTCTGGGGTCGTGGGCACTGAAGCTTTCTTT.

The chain employs TRBV12-3 or TRBV12-4 and TRBJ1-1; D might be TRBD1 (5 bases). Between the trimmed V and J ends, which lost 7 bases and 6 bases, there was a span of 9 bases. This CDR3 contains 11 residues. DNA of the CDR3: TGTGCCAGCACTGGGACCTCTGAAGCTTTCTTT. Protein sequence: CASTGTSEAFF.

The chain is built from TRBV4-3 and TRBJ2-2; a possible D gene is TRBD1 (5 bases). Germline V gene sequence: CDR1 LGHNA, CDR2 YSLEER. The V end was cut by 1 base, the J end by 0 bases, with 6 bases between. This CDR3 spans 15 amino acids. The CDR3 DNA sequence: TGCGCCAGCAGCCAAGGGGGCGCGAACACCGGGGAGCTGTTTTTT. Encoded protein: CASSQGGANTGELFF.

This clone showed up just a few times. The V and J genes are TRBV7-2 and TRBJ2-7, with D maybe TRBD2 (7 bases). CDR3 length equals 15 residues. Looked up from germline, CDR1 is SGHTA and CDR2 is FQGNSA. Trimming cost V 5 bases and J 4 bases, with 18 bases left between them. The CDR3 region has the DNA TGTGCCAGCAGCCCAGACGGGGGGCGAGGGTACGAGCAGTACTTC. This encodes CASSPDGGRGYEQYF.

The rearrangement joins TRBV23-1 to TRBJ1-2; D possibly corresponds to TRBD1 (5 bases). TRBV23-1 is designated an ORF whose function remains uncertain. V lost 0 bases and J 4 bases, leaving 9 bases between the germline ends. This CDR3 comprises 14 residues. The CDR3 loop reads CASSQSLGTYGYTF. The CDR3, as DNA: TGCGCCAGCAGTCAATCGCTCGGGACCTATGGCTACACCTTC.

CDR3 protein: CASGWGGETQYF. CDR3 DNA: TGTGCCAGCGGGTGGGGAGGGGAGACCCAGTACTTC. The rearrangement joins TRBV2 to TRBJ2-5; TRBD2 matches at 7 bases. V lost 8 bases and J lost 5; bases outside the gene matches: 5. The CDR3 runs 12 residues. The germline V gene has CDR1 SNHLY and CDR2 FYNNEI.

The genes are TRBV28 and TRBJ1-1, with D hard to call. Germline V gene sequence: CDR1 MDHEN, CDR2 SYDVKM. Trimming left V 4 bases short and J 1 base short, with 10 bases between. This CDR3 region has 14 residues. The CDR3 DNA is TGTGCCAGCAGTTCGGGCAGGAGGAACACTGAAGCTTTCTTT. It translates to CASSSGRRNTEAFF.

The sample holds a few counts of this clone. J is TRBJ2-5 and V is TRBV29-1; TRBD1 is a possible D gene (6 bases). V lost 5 bases, J lost 5 bases, and 12 bases lay in between. The CDR3 has 12 amino acids. The germline V gene has CDR1 SQVTM and CDR2 ANQGSEA. As DNA, the CDR3 is TGCAGCGTTCAGGGGTCAGGGGAGACCCAGTACTTC. Translated, it gives CSVQGSGETQYF.